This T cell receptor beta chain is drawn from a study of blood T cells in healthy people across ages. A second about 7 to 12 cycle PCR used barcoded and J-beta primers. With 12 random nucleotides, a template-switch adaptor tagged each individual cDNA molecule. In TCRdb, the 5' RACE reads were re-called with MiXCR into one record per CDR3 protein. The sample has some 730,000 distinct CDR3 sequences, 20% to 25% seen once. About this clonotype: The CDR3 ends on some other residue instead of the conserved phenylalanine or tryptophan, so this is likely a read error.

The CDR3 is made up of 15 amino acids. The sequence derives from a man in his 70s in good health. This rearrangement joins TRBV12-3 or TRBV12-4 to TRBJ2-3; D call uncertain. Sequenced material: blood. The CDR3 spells CASSLANAAGDMQYS. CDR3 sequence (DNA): TGTGCCAGCAGTTTAGCCAATGCGGCAGGAGATATGCAGTATTCT.